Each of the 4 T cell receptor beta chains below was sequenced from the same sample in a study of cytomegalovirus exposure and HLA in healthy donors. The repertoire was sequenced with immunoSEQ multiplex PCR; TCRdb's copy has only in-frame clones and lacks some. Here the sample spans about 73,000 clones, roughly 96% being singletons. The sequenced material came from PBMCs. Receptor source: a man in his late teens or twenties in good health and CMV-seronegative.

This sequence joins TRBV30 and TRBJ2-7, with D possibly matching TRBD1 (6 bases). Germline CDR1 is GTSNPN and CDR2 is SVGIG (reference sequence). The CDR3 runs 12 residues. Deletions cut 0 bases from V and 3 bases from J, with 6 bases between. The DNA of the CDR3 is TGTGCCTGGAGTGTACAGGGCTACGAGCAGTACTTC. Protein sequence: CAWSVQGYEQYF.

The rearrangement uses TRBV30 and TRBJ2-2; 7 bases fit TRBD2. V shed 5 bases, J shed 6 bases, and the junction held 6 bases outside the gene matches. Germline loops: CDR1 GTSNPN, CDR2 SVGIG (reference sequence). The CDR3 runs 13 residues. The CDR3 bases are TGTGCCTGGCATGGTGGGGGGGCCGGGGAGCTGTTTTTT. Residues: CAWHGGGAGELFF.

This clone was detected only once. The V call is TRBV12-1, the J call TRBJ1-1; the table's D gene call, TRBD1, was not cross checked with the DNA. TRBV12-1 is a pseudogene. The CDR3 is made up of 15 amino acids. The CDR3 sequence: CASSFVGDRTTEAFF. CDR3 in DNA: TGTGCCAGCAGCTTTGTGGGCGACAGGACCACTGAAGCTTTCTTT.

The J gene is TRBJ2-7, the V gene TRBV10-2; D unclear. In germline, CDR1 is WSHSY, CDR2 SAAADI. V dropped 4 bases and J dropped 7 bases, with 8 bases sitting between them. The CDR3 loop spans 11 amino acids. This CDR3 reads CASSGPGEQYF. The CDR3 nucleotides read TGCGCCAGCAGTGGACCGGGTGAGCAGTACTTC.